The source of this T cell receptor (beta chain) is a study of cytomegalovirus exposure and HLA in healthy donors. Study findings and constraints: Whilst most TCR sequences proved rare, a subset of public TCRs occurred across many donors. It was 150 to 200 TCR beta chains that were listed as cytomegalovirus-associated. Specific recognition of CMV antigens was confirmed in vitro for a few chains (all CMV-associated).

Worth noting for this clone: Its target is not known.

With 5 bases clipped from V and 5 bases from J, the junction kept 1 base outside the gene matches. Germline V lookup: CDR1 LNHNV, CDR2 YYDKDF (reference sequence). The CDR3 is 13 amino acids. 60 Vbeta and 13 Jbeta primers were used in PCR. Sequencing used immunoSEQ multiplex PCR; TCRdb keeps in-frame clones, though not all of them. The sample lists roughly 100,000 clones; 65% to 90% were seen once. The origin of this receptor is a man aged 25-45 years in good health and CMV-seropositive. Sequenced: PBMCs. This chain joins TRBV15 and TRBJ2-5, with 11 bases lining up with TRBD2. The CDR3 sequence: CATSRLAGETQYF. In DNA form, the CDR3 reads TGTGCCACCAGCCGACTAGCGGGGGAGACCCAGTACTTC.